Presented here are 5 T cell receptor beta chains from one specimen sequenced in a study of STAT5B mutations in CD4+ large granular lymphocyte leukemia. Sequencing used immunoSEQ multiplex PCR; TCRdb keeps in-frame clones, though not all of them. The table includes tens of thousands of clones, 80% to 90% detected once. The sequencing sample was made of CD4+ T cells from blood buffy coats. The origin of the receptors is a human donor in good health.

The chain combines TRBV11-3 with TRBJ2-5; D gene uncertain. The J call could be wrong; TRBJ2-7 is a better fit for the DNA end. This CDR3 spans 17 amino acids. In germline, CDR1 is SGHNT, CDR2 YENEEA. The CDR3 nucleotides are TGTGCCAGCAGCTTGGAGCAGGCCACATCAACCCCCTACGAGCAGTACTTC. Translation: CASSLEQATSTPYEQYF.

The rearrangement uses TRBV19 and TRBJ1-5; D remains unclear. The CDR3 extends over 14 amino acids. The V end was cut by 3 bases, the J end by 0 bases, with 6 bases between. Germline V gene sequence: CDR1 LNHDA, CDR2 SQIVND (reference sequence). The CDR3 region is CASSMWDSNQPQHF. For the CDR3, the DNA is TGTGCCAGTAGTATGTGGGATAGCAATCAGCCCCAGCATTTT.

The chain is built from TRBV6-5 and TRBJ2-1; D may correspond to TRBD1 or TRBD2 (6 bases each). V lost 0 bases, J lost 5 bases, and 14 bases lay in between. The CDR3 spans 16 residues. The germline gives CDR1 MNHEY, CDR2 SVGAGI. CDR3 nucleotide sequence: TGTGCCAGCAGTTACTCGGGGGGCACGGAAAACAATGAGCAGTTCTTC. Its protein is CASSYSGGTENNEQFF.

V is TRBV21-1 and J is TRBJ2-7; the table assigns TRBD2, which was not confirmed against the DNA. TRBV21-1 is labeled a pseudogene. The CDR3 sequence is 13 residues long. The CDR3 loop reads CASSKVRGGRRYF. In DNA form, the CDR3 reads TGTGCCAGCAGCAAAGTGCGGGGAGGACGTCGTTACTTC.

The V and J genes are TRBV28 and TRBJ1-1; D unresolved. V lost 3 bases to trimming and J lost 10 bases, with 9 bases between them. The CDR3 length is 11 residues. The germline gives CDR1 MDHEN, CDR2 SYDVKM. The CDR3, as DNA: TGTGCCAGCAGTTTCCATGACGGAGCTTTCTTT. It yields the protein CASSFHDGAFF.